This T cell receptor (beta chain) was documented in a study of blood T cell repertoires in COVID-19. Study context: From the United States, Italy and Spain came samples of acute and convalescent COVID-19. From T cells, B-cell-depleted T cells, or PBMCs came the material, which was cDNA or gDNA.

CDR3 length: 14 amino acids. CDR1 is LGHDT, CDR2 YNNKEL, per germline (reference sequence). With V trimmed by 8 bases and J by 3 bases, 5 bases remained unmatched. Measured with immunoSEQ multiplex PCR; TCRdb has only the in-frame clones, and not every one. This table has over 110,000 clones, roughly 85% appearing once. V usage is TRBV3-1 (or the pseudogene TRBV3-2) and J usage is TRBJ2-1, with TRBD1 matching 9 bases. This TCR came from a man in his 60s with acute or convalescent COVID-19. The specimen sequenced was peripheral blood. CDR3 nucleotides: TGTGCCAGCGCGAGGACAGGGGTCTACAATGAGCAGTTCTTC. It is translated as CASARTGVYNEQFF.